This TCR beta chain was profiled in a study of cytomegalovirus exposure and HLA in healthy donors. PCR involved 60 Vbeta and 13 Jbeta primers. Measured with immunoSEQ multiplex PCR; TCRdb has only the in-frame clones, and not every one. The profile shows fewer than 110,000 clones, around 79% of them singletons. Overall study results and limits: Association of roughly 18,000 TCR beta sequences with HLA alleles was found at 0.05 false discovery rate in a later analysis. In an earlier analysis, most TCR beta V segments were productive about 87% or about 30% of the time. Judged likely to be a sequencing artifact was a cluster of highly shared sequence variants. The study recorded about 160 TCR beta chains that were cytomegalovirus-associated.

Germline assignment: CDR1 ENHRY and CDR2 SYGVKD. The CDR3 is made up of 13 amino acids. Trimming took off 2 bases at V and 0 bases at J, with 5 bases between the two ends. With regard to this clone: What it recognizes is unknown.

V gene TRBV10-3 combines with J gene TRBJ2-7, with a possible D match to TRBD2 (5 bases). The specimen sequenced was PBMCs. This TCR came from a man aged 50-59 years in good health and CMV-seropositive. CDR3 amino acids: CAISERGSYEQYF. As DNA, the CDR3 is TGTGCCATCAGTGAGCGGGGCTCCTACGAGCAGTACTTC.